The entry below gives a single T cell receptor (beta chain) sequence along with its context. The antigen is undetermined. This table comes from immunoSEQ multiplex PCR, and its TCRdb copy is limited to in-frame clones, with some not included. The sample has tens of thousands of clones; 93% are singletons. Germline-derived CDR1 and CDR2 are SEHNR and FQNEAQ (reference sequence). V shed 2 bases and J shed 0 bases, with 8 bases lying between them. The CDR3 runs to 15 residues. The sample is drawn from a study of T cells after posttransplantation cyclophosphamide. Study-level results: TRB overlap between skin or GI tissue T cells and blood was limited.

The V call is TRBV7-9, the J call TRBJ1-3; D is perhaps TRBD1 (5 bases). The sequencing sample was made of PBMCs. This clonotype originated in a woman in her 30s in good health and a related stem cell transplant donor. The CDR3 bases are TGTGCCAGCAGCTTATCCAGGGCCTCTGGAAACACCATATATTTT. Protein: CASSLSRASGNTIYF. Supplemented by reference TRBV7-9 and TRBJ1-3, the full variable domain reads DTGVSQNPRHKITKRGQNVTFRCDPISEHNRLYWYRQTLGQGPEFLTYFQNEAQLEKSRLLSDRFSAERPKGSFSTLEIQRTEQGDSAMYLCASSLSRASGNTIYFGEGSWLTVV.